The 27 T cell receptor beta chains reported below all come from one sample, sequenced in a study of cytomegalovirus exposure and HLA in healthy donors. The study ran its PCR with 60 Vbeta and 13 Jbeta primers. Profiling relied on immunoSEQ multiplex PCR, and the TCRdb table lists in-frame clones only, not all of them. The sample holds under 250,000 clones; approximately 78% are singletons and the top ten take around 4%. Sequenced: PBMCs. The receptor source for this set is a male donor in good health and CMV-seronegative.

This clone was picked up one time. The chain links TRBV5-1 to TRBJ2-7; D is unclear. From germline, CDR1 is SGHRS and CDR2 YFSETQ. The CDR3 extends over 14 amino acids. V gave up 0 bases and J gave up 0 bases, with 7 bases separating them. CDR3 region: CASSLELSSYEQYF. The CDR3 DNA reads as TGCGCCAGCAGCTTGGAACTTAGCTCCTACGAGCAGTACTTC.

Comments on this clone: Other nucleotide sequences in the sample specify the same CDR3. The chain links TRBV28 to TRBJ2-7; D unresolved. CDR1 is MDHEN, CDR2 SYDVKM, per germline. The V end lost 3 bases, the J end lost 6 bases, and 6 bases lay between the germline ends. This CDR3 spans 11 amino acids. The DNA for the CDR3 is TGTGCCAGCAGTTTTAATTCCGAGCAGTACTTC. Its protein is CASSFNSEQYF.

This clone came up once. V is TRBV19 and J is TRBJ2-1, with a weak D call TRBD2 (5 bases). Trimming pared 1 base from V and 16 bases from J, leaving 17 bases between. The CDR3 covers 13 residues. CDR1 and CDR2 (germline): LNHDA, SQIVND (reference sequence). CDR3 in DNA: TGTGCCAGTAGTATAGTCGGTGACTACTTTTTTTTCTTC. This sequence encodes CASSIVGDYFFFF.

This clone appeared a few times. The chain couples TRBV27 to TRBJ2-7; 7 bases map to TRBD2. CDR1 and CDR2 (germline): MNHEY, SMNVEV (reference sequence). J lost 2 bases, V lost 4 bases, and 5 bases had no gene match. The CDR3 totals 14 residues. CDR3 loop: CASSSSSGPYEQYF. As DNA, the CDR3 is TGTGCCAGCAGTTCCTCTAGCGGCCCCTACGAGCAGTACTTC.

The count of this clone is one. V usage is TRBV4-2 and J usage is TRBJ1-5; D remains unclear. V was cut by 2 bases and J by 4 bases, with 6 bases left in between. Germline CDR1 is LGHNA and CDR2 is YNFKEQ. This CDR3 is 13 amino acids long. CDR3: CASSQSVNQPQHF. CDR3 DNA: TGTGCCAGCAGCCAAAGCGTTAATCAGCCCCAGCATTTT.

This clone has only a few counts. The chain couples TRBV14 to TRBJ1-5; no definite D call. This CDR3 region has 13 residues. The germline V and J ends were trimmed by 4 bases and 4 bases, with 8 bases remaining between them. Germline assignment: CDR1 SGHDN and CDR2 FVKESK. The CDR3 DNA reads as TGTGCCAGCAGCCTAGCGGGGAATCAGCCCCAGCATTTT. Translation gives CASSLAGNQPQHF.

This clone has a handful of counts. This chain uses TRBV30 with TRBJ1-1, with a tentative D call TRBD1 (5 bases). Germline V gives CDR1 GTSNPN, CDR2 SVGIG (reference sequence). V was clipped by 0 bases and J by 5 bases, with 10 bases between them. The CDR3 runs to 13 residues. CDR3 in DNA: TGTGCCTGGAGTGTGAGGGGAGGAACTGAAGCTTTCTTT. It is translated as CAWSVRGGTEAFF.

This clone was detected only once. Distinct nucleotide sequences in the sample also encode this CDR3. CDR3 amino acids: CASSPDSGSLETQYF. The CDR3 DNA reads as TGTGCCAGCTCACCAGATAGCGGGAGTCTAGAGACCCAGTACTTC. This rearrangement joins TRBV18 to TRBJ2-5; TRBD2 agrees at 9 bases. Germline CDR1 reads KGHSH; CDR2 reads LQKENI. The CDR3 consists of 15 residues. J was trimmed by 4 bases and V by 2 bases; bases with no gene match: 5. The whole variable domain, filled in from reference TRBV18 and TRBJ2-5, reads NAGVMQNPRHLVRRRGQEARLRCSPMKGHSHVYWYRQLPEEGLKFMVYLQKENIIDESGMPKERFSAEFPKEGPSILRIQQVVRGDSAAYFCASSPDSGSLETQYFGPGTRLLVL.

The chain uses TRBV5-1 and TRBJ1-2; D remains ambiguous. The germline V gene encodes CDR1 SGHRS and CDR2 YFSETQ. The CDR3 is made up of 14 amino acids. V lost 3 bases and J 4 bases, leaving 13 bases between the germline ends. Here the CDR3 reads CASSSLQGAYGYTF. The CDR3 DNA reads as TGCGCCAGCAGCTCATTACAAGGAGCCTATGGCTACACCTTC.

This chain uses TRBV7-9 with TRBJ2-5, with TRBD2 matching over 12 bases. Germline V CDR1 and CDR2: SEHNR, FQNEAQ (reference sequence). The CDR3 spans 16 residues. The J segment lost 0 bases and the V segment lost 5 bases, leaving 4 bases of the junction unmatched. CDR3 nucleotides: TGTGCCAGCAGCGACCGGACTAGCGGGGACCAAGAGACCCAGTACTTC. This encodes CASSDRTSGDQETQYF.

The CDR3 DNA follows: TGTGCCAGCAGCTTGCGGGAGCGCTACGAGCAGTACTTC. Translated: CASSLRERYEQYF. The chain joins TRBV7-2 to TRBJ2-7; 7 bases are a match to TRBD2. CDR1 and CDR2 (germline): SGHTA, FQGNSA. The junction had 2 bases not matched to a gene; V was cut back by 3 bases and J by 3 bases. This CDR3 has 13 residues.

The rearrangement joins TRBV9 to TRBJ1-1; possible D gene TRBD1, 5 bases. Trimming shortened V by 0 bases and J by 6 bases, and 15 bases separated the two germline ends. Germline CDR1 is SGDLS and CDR2 is YYNGEE. This CDR3 spans 15 amino acids. CDR3 sequence (DNA): TGTGCCAGCAGCGTAGCTACGGGGGGATTTTCTGAAGCTTTCTTT. Amino acid sequence: CASSVATGGFSEAFF.

V gene TRBV5-1 combines with J gene TRBJ2-3; 16 nucleotides match TRBD2. J gave up 6 bases and V 3 bases, and 10 bases lay outside the gene matches. The CDR3 covers 18 residues. Germline loops: CDR1 SGHRS, CDR2 YFSETQ. The DNA of the CDR3 is TGCGCCAGCAGCTCGGGACTAGCGGGAGGGCCGTTGGGGGATACGCAGTATTTT. Protein product: CASSSGLAGGPLGDTQYF.

To note about this clone: In the same sample, other DNA sequences code for this CDR3. The rearrangement links TRBV6-6 to TRBJ2-7, with 8 positions matching TRBD1. The CDR3 totals 13 residues. CDR1 and CDR2 (germline): MNHNY, SVGAGI (reference sequence). The V and J ends lost 8 bases and 5 bases, in that order; junction bases with no gene match: 8. CDR3 sequence: CASCHRGTHEQYF. The CDR3 DNA sequence: TGTGCCAGCTGTCACAGGGGGACCCACGAGCAGTACTTC.

The genes are TRBV5-1 and TRBJ1-1; TRBD1 matches 7 bases. This CDR3 contains 13 residues. CDR1 and CDR2 from the germline V gene are SGHRS and YFSETQ. Germline trimming cut 1 base from V and 11 bases from J; bases unmatched to any gene: 8. Here the CDR3 DNA reads TGCGCCAGCAGCTTGAGTATGACAGGGAAGGCTTTCTTT. This sequence encodes CASSLSMTGKAFF.

This sequence joins TRBV4-1 and TRBJ1-2, with TRBD1 matching 10 bases. The CDR3 length is 15 residues. The trim removed 4 bases at V and 7 bases at J, leaving 9 bases unmatched. Germline V gene data show CDR1 as MGHRA and CDR2 as YSYEKL. The CDR3 nucleotides are TGCGCCAGCAGCCTCCGGGACAGGGGCTACGGTGGCTACACCTTC. Translated, it gives CASSLRDRGYGGYTF.

Comment on this clone: Germline and junction disagree at one end, which may indicate a read error. V and J are TRBV7-9 and TRBJ1-1, with D possibly matching TRBD1 (5 bases). Germline V gene lookup returns CDR1 SEHNR and CDR2 FQNEAQ (reference sequence). CDR3 length: 17 residues. The CDR3 loop reads CSSSDPYPQGGSTEAFF. The CDR3 DNA sequence: TGTTCCAGCAGCGATCCTTATCCGCAGGGTGGTAGTACTGAAGCTTTCTTT.

V gene TRBV21-1 combines with J gene TRBJ2-1; TRBD2 reflects the table's D call only, with no check against the DNA. TRBV21-1 is a pseudogene segment. CDR3 length equals 18 residues. In DNA form, the CDR3 reads TGTGCCAGCACCTTCTGGGTGGGGCGCGCTCGGGGGGGCAATGAGCAGTTCTTC. This encodes CASTFWVGRARGGNEQFF.

The chain employs TRBV28 and TRBJ2-3; the match to TRBD2 covers 11 bases. The CDR3 sequence is 17 residues long. Germline loops: CDR1 MDHEN, CDR2 SYDVKM. V trimming: 8 bases; J trimming: 5 bases; junction bases outside the gene matches: 15. CDR3 DNA sequence: TGTGCCAGCTTGGGGGGACTAGCGGCCGGGAGCCGAGATACGCAGTATTTT. It specifies CASLGGLAAGSRDTQYF.

J is TRBJ2-2 and V is TRBV2, with unresolved D. The V end lost 2 bases, the J end lost 2 bases, and 9 bases lay between the germline ends. The CDR3 sequence is 15 residues long. From germline, CDR1 is SNHLY and CDR2 FYNNEI. This chain's CDR3 is CASSENRRNTGELFF. The CDR3 DNA is TGTGCCAGCAGTGAAAACAGACGAAACACCGGGGAGCTGTTTTTT.

J is TRBJ2-5 and V is TRBV5-6; TRBD2 agrees at 13 bases. The DNA end lines up better with TRBJ2-7; the J call may be wrong. Germline CDR1 and CDR2: SGHDT and YYEEEE. The CDR3 runs to 15 residues. CDR3 loop: CASSKLAGGPVEQYF. CDR3 sequence (DNA): TGTGCCAGCAGCAAACTAGCGGGAGGGCCTGTCGAGCAGTACTTC.

V gene TRBV2 combines with J gene TRBJ1-2; D is possibly TRBD1 (6 bases). The CDR3 extends over 11 amino acids. Germline V gives CDR1 SNHLY, CDR2 FYNNEI. V was shortened by 10 bases and J by 4 bases, with 10 bases between the two germline ends. The CDR3 region is CATRTAYGYTF. The CDR3, as DNA: TGTGCCACCCGGACAGCCTATGGCTACACCTTC.

This clone came up a few times. The chain combines TRBV7-2 with TRBJ1-2; D gene ambiguous. V was pared by 5 bases and J by 7 bases, with 17 bases between. The CDR3 covers 14 residues. Per the germline V gene, CDR1 is SGHTA and CDR2 is FQGNSA. The CDR3 coding sequence is TGTGCCAGCAGCCCGACTGACCCGTTGGGTGGCTACACCTTC. It translates to CASSPTDPLGGYTF. The whole variable domain, remainder taken from reference TRBV7-2 and TRBJ1-2, is GAGVSQSPSNKVTEKGKDVELRCDPISGHTALYWYRQSLGQGLEFLIYFQGNSAPDKSGLPSDRFSAERTGGSVSTLTIQRTQQEDSAVYLCASSPTDPLGGYTFGSGTRLTVV.

The V call is TRBV7-3, the J call TRBJ2-3, with D hard to call. The CDR3 covers 12 residues. The V end lost 5 bases, the J end lost 2 bases, and 5 bases lay between the germline ends. Germline CDR1 and CDR2: SGHTA and FQGTGA. The CDR3 loop is CASSTTTDTQYF. CDR3 in DNA: TGTGCCAGCAGCACTACCACAGATACGCAGTATTTT.

V and J are TRBV7-9 and TRBJ1-4; D remains unclear. The CDR3 has 18 amino acids. V was cut by 2 bases and J by 3 bases, with 19 bases left in between. Germline-derived CDR1 and CDR2 are SEHNR and FQNEAQ (reference sequence). The DNA for the CDR3 is TGTGCCAGCAGCTTATTTGCGCTGTCGGAGATACCTAATGAAAAACTGTTTTTT. This encodes CASSLFALSEIPNEKLFF.

The chain joins TRBV15 to TRBJ2-7, with TRBD1 identical over 7 bases. This CDR3 comprises 16 residues. Germline V CDR1 and CDR2: LNHNV, YYDKDF (reference sequence). The trim removed 1 base at V and 0 bases at J, leaving 6 bases unmatched. The CDR3 region is CATSRGVGDSSYEQYF. The CDR3, as DNA: TGTGCCACCAGCAGAGGGGTAGGGGACAGCTCCTACGAGCAGTACTTC.

The chain combines TRBV5-6 with TRBJ1-1, with TRBD1 as a possible D gene (5 bases). The CDR3 spans 15 residues. CDR1 is SGHDT, CDR2 YYEEEE, per germline. The ends were cut back, 4 bases at V and 4 bases at J, with 17 bases in the middle. The CDR3 nucleotides are TGTGCCAGCAGCCGGTTTTTGGGCGGGGGCACTGAAGCTTTCTTT. Residues: CASSRFLGGGTEAFF.